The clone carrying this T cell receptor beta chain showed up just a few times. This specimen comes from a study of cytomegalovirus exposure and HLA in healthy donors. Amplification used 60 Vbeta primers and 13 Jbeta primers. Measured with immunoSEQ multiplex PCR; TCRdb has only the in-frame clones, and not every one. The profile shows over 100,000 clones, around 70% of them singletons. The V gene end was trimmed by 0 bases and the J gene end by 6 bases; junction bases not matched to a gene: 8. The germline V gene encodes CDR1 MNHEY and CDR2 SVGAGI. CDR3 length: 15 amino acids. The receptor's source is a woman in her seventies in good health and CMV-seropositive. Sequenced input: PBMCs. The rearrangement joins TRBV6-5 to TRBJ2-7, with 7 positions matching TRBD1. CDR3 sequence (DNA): TGTGCCAGCAGTTACTCGGGACAGAGGAGATCCGAGCAGTACTTC. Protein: CASSYSGQRRSEQYF.